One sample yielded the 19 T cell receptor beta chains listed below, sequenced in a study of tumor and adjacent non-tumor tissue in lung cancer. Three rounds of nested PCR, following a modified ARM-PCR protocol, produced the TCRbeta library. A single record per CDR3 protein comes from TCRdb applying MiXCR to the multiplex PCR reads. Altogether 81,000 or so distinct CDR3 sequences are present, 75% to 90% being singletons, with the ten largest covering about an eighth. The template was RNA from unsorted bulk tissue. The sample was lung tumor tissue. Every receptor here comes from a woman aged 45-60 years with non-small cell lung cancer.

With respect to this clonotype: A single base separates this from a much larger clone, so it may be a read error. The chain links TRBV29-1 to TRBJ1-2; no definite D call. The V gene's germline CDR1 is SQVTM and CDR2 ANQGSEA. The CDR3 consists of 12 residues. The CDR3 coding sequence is TGCGGCGTTGAAGATAGGCCGGGTGGCTACAACTTC. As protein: CGVEDRPGGYNF.

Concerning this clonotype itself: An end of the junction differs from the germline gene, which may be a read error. In nucleotides, the CDR3 is TGTGCCAGCAGAGTAGGCGCTGGAGGTTCGGGGGGCCAGTACTTT. It encodes CASRVGAGGSGGQYF. This chain joins TRBV6-5 and TRBJ2-5; D perhaps matches TRBD2 (7 bases). CDR1 MNHEY and CDR2 SVGAGI come from the germline V gene. The CDR3 covers 15 residues.

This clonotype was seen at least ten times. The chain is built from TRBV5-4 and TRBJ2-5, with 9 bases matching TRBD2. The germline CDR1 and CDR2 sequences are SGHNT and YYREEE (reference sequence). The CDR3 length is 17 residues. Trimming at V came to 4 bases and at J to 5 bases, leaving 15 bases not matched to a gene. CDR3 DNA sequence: TGTGCCAGCAGCACCACCGGGACTAGCTCCTTTGTTGAGACCCAGTACTTC. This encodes CASSTTGTSSFVETQYF.

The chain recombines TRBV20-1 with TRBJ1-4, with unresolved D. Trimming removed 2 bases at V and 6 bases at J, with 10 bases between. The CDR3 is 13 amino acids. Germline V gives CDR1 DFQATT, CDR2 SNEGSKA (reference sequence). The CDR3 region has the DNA TGCAGTGCTAGACATGAGGCGCATGAAAAACTGTTTTTT. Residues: CSARHEAHEKLFF.

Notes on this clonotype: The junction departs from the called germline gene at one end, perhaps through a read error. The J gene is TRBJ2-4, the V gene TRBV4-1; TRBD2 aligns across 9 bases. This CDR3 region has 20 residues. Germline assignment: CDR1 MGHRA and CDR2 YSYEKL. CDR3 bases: TGCGCCAGAAGCCAAGAGATGTGGCGGGAGGGCTTCTTAGCCAAAAACATTCAGTACTTC. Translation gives CARSQEMWREGFLAKNIQYF.

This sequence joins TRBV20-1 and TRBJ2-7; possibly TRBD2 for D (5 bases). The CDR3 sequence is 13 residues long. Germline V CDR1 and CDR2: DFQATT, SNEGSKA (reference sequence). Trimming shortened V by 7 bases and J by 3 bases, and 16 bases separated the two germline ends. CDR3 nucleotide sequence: TGCAGTGGTAACGTGGCTGACTACTACGAGCAGTACTTC. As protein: CSGNVADYYEQYF.

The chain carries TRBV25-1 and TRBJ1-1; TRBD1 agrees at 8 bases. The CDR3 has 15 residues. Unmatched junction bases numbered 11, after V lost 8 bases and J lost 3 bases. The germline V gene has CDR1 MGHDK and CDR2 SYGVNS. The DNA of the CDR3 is TGTGCCAGCTGTGGGACAGGTGGTATGGACACTGAAGCTTTCTTT. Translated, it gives CASCGTGGMDTEAFF. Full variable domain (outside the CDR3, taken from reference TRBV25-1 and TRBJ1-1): EADIYQTPRYLVIGTGKKITLECSQTMGHDKMYWYQQDPGMELHLIHYSYGVNSTEKGDLSSESTVSRIRTEHFPLTLESARPSHTSQYLCASCGTGGMDTEAFFGQGTRLTVV.

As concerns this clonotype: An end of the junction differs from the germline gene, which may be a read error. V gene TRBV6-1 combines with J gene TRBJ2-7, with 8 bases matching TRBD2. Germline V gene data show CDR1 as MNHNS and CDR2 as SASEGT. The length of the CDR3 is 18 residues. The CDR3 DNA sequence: TGTGTCAGCAGTGGAGCGCACGGGAGCGGGAGTGGATTAATTGGGCAGTACTTC. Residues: CVSSGAHGSGSGLIGQYF.

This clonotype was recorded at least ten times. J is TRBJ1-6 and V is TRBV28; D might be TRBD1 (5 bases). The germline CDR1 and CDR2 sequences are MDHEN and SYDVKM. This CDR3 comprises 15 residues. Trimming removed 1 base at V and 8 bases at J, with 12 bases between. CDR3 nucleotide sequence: TGTGCCAGCAGTTTATTACGCGGGGGGGATTCACCCCTCCACTTT. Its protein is CASSLLRGGDSPLHF.

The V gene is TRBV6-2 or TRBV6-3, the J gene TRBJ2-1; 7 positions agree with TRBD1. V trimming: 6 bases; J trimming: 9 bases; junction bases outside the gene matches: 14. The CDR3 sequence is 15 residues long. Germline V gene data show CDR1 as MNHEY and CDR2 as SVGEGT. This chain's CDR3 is CASRYGTVVFVEQFF. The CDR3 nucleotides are TGTGCCAGCAGATACGGGACAGTGGTTTTCGTTGAGCAGTTCTTC.

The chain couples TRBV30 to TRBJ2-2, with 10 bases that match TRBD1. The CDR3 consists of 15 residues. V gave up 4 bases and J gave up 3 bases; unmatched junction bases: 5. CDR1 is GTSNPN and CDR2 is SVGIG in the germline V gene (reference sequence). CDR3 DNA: TGTGCCTGGATCCCGACAGGGGGCGACACCGGGGAGCTGTTTTTT. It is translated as CAWIPTGGDTGELFF.

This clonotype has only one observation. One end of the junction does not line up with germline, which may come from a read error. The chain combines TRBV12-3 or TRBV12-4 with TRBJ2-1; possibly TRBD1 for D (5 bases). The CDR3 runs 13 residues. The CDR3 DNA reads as TGTGCCAGCAGGGTGGCAGGGTATAATGAGCAGTGTTTC. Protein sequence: CASRVAGYNEQCF.

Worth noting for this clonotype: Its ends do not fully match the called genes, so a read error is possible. The CDR3 is CANRYSTSQPGKLFF. The DNA of the CDR3 is TGTGCCAACAGATACTCGACTAGCCAGCCCGGGAAGCTGTTTTTT. The V gene is TRBV6-5, the J gene TRBJ2-2, with 7 bases identical to TRBD2. The CDR3 totals 15 residues. From germline, CDR1 is MNHEY and CDR2 SVGAGI.

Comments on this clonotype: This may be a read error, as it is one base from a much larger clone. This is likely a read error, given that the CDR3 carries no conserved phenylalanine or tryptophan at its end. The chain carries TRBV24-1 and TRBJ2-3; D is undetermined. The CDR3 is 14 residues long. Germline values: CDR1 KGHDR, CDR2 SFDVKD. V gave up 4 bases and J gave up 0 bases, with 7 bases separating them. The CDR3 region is CATSESGSTDTQYL. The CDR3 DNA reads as TGTGCCACCAGTGAGTCAGGAAGCACAGATACGCAGTATCTT.

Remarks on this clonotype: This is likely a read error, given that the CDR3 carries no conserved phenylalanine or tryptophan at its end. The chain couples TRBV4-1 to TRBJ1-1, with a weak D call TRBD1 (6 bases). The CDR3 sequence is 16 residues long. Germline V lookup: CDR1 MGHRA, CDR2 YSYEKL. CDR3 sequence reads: CTSSQDRYRANTEAFL. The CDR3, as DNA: TGCACCAGCAGCCAAGATCGTTACAGGGCAAACACTGAAGCTTTCCTT.

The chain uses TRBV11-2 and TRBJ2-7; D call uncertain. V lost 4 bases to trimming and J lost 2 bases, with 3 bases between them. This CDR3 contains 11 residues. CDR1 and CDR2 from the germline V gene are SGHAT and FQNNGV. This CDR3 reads CASSSAYEQYF. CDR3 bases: TGTGCCAGCAGCTCCGCCTACGAGCAGTACTTC.

The CDR3 is CSAMSNGIYEQYF. The CDR3 nucleotides read TGCAGTGCTATGAGTAACGGAATATACGAGCAGTACTTC. The chain links TRBV20-1 to TRBJ2-7, with D unresolved. Germline V CDR1 and CDR2: DFQATT, SNEGSKA (reference sequence). The ends were cut back, 4 bases at V and 4 bases at J, with 14 bases in the middle. The CDR3 spans 13 residues.

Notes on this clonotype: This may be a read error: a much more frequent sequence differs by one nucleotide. Here the CDR3 DNA reads TGTGCCAGCAGAACCGGGACAGGGGAGGAAGATGCGCAGTATTTT. This sequence encodes CASRTGTGEEDAQYF. This chain uses TRBV28 with TRBJ2-3; TRBD1 aligns across 10 bases. This CDR3 comprises 15 residues. Per the germline V gene, CDR1 is MDHEN and CDR2 is SYDVKM. The variable domain in full, with the rest retrieved from reference TRBV28 and TRBJ2-3, is DVKVTQSSRYLVKRTGEKVFLECVQDMDHENMFWYRQDPGLGLRLIYFSYDVKMKEKGDIPEGYSVSREKKERFSLILESASTNQTSMYLCASRTGTGEEDAQYFGPGTRLTVL.

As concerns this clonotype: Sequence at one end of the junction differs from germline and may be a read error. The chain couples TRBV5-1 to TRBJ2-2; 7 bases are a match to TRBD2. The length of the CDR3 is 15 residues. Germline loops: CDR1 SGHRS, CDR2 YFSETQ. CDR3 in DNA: TGCGCCGGCAGCTTGGGGGGGAGCGGCAGCGGGAAGCTGTTTTTT. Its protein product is CAGSLGGSGSGKLFF.